One and the same sample provided the 28 T cell receptor beta chains below, sequenced in a study of T cell repertoires in cytomegalovirus infection. TCRdb re-derived calls from the reads in MiXCR, one entry per CDR3 protein. The sample has about half a million distinct CDR3 sequences; about 33% are singletons. The antigens for these receptors are not known. This sample comprised cultured PBMCs, obtained from culture after CMV antigen stimulation. The receptors stem from a human donor in good health (CMV status not recorded). Some clones in this sample may be carry-over from other donors' samples.

In its sample, this clonotype was seen a few times. The chain uses TRBV4-1 and TRBJ1-3; 8 positions agree with TRBD1. The CDR3 totals 15 residues. Germline values: CDR1 MGHRA, CDR2 YSYEKL. After removal of 4 bases from V and 3 bases from J, the junction contained 5 bases not matched to a gene. In nucleotides, the CDR3 is TGCGCCAGCAGCCCAGGGGGCTTTTATGGAAACACCATATATTTT. Translated: CASSPGGFYGNTIYF.

The chain combines TRBV12-3 or TRBV12-4 with TRBJ2-3; TRBD1 agrees at 10 bases. The trim removed 4 bases at V and 3 bases at J, leaving 4 bases unmatched. This CDR3 is built from 15 residues. The CDR3 sequence: CASSWGDRGTDTQYF. DNA for the CDR3: TGTGCCAGCAGTTGGGGGGACAGGGGAACAGATACGCAGTATTTT.

The rearrangement uses TRBV6-2 or TRBV6-3 and TRBJ2-2, with D unresolved. The CDR3 is 13 residues long. Per the germline V gene, CDR1 is MNHEY and CDR2 is SVGEGT. Trimming removed 2 bases from V and 5 bases from J, with 6 bases in between. In DNA, the CDR3 is TGTGCCAGCAGTTACGTACAGACCGGGGAGCTGTTTTTT. Its translation: CASSYVQTGELFF.

There are a few counts of this clonotype. The rearrangement uses TRBV11-2 and TRBJ2-3; D unresolved. This CDR3 spans 13 amino acids. CDR1 is SGHAT and CDR2 is FQNNGV in the germline V gene. V lost 2 bases to trimming and J lost 6 bases, with 9 bases between them. The CDR3 coding sequence is TGTGCCAGCAGCTTACAGTTTATGGATACGCAGTATTTT. The encoded protein is CASSLQFMDTQYF.

This clonotype was detected only a few times. This chain links TRBV5-4 with TRBJ2-2; 7 bases are shared with TRBD1. Germline V lookup: CDR1 SGHNT, CDR2 YYREEE (reference sequence). This CDR3 is 16 amino acids long. J was trimmed by 2 bases and V by 1 base; bases with no gene match: 5. The CDR3 loop is CASSLQRGRNTGELFF. CDR3 DNA: TGTGCCAGCAGCTTGCAAAGGGGGCGAAACACCGGGGAGCTGTTTTTT.

V usage is TRBV7-4 and J usage is TRBJ2-1; 8 bases are a match to TRBD2. CDR1 and CDR2 from the germline V gene are SGHVT and SQSDAQ. With 8 bases clipped from V and 2 bases from J, the junction kept 5 bases outside the gene matches. This CDR3 region has 14 residues. This chain's CDR3 is CASGGRKTYNEQFF. The DNA for the CDR3 is TGTGCCAGCGGCGGGAGGAAAACCTACAATGAGCAGTTCTTC.

This clonotype appeared a few times. J is TRBJ2-5 and V is TRBV19; 10 positions agree with TRBD2. This CDR3 is 13 amino acids long. Germline trimming cut 3 bases from V and 9 bases from J; bases unmatched to any gene: 4. Germline V gives CDR1 LNHDA, CDR2 SQIVND (reference sequence). Here the CDR3 DNA reads TGTGCCAGTAGTATCCTAGCGGGAGCGGCCCAGTACTTC. Encoded protein: CASSILAGAAQYF.

In this sample, this clonotype turned up a few times. The chain couples TRBV5-6 to TRBJ1-5; TRBD1 might be the D (6 bases). Germline V gene lookup returns CDR1 SGHDT and CDR2 YYEEEE. The CDR3 loop spans 15 amino acids. Trimming pared 2 bases from V and 6 bases from J, leaving 15 bases between. CDR3 amino acids: CASSFGRGNSQPQHF. The CDR3 nucleotides are TGTGCCAGCAGCTTCGGCAGGGGAAATAGTCAGCCCCAGCATTTT.

CDR3 region: CASSLRIAEYQETQYF. The CDR3 bases are TGTGCCAGCAGCTTGAGGATAGCGGAGTACCAAGAGACCCAGTACTTC. The chain joins TRBV7-6 to TRBJ2-5, with D tentatively TRBD2 (6 bases). This CDR3 has 16 amino acids. The germline CDR1 and CDR2 sequences are SGHVS and FNYEAQ. Trimming pared 3 bases from V and 0 bases from J, leaving 14 bases between.

The chain carries TRBV5-4 and TRBJ2-1, with TRBD2 matching 7 bases. V was pared by 0 bases and J by 7 bases, with 13 bases of the junction left unmatched. CDR1 SGHNT and CDR2 YYREEE come from the germline V gene (reference sequence). The CDR3 totals 17 residues. CDR3 DNA sequence: TGTGCCAGCAGCTTGGCCATGTCGGGGCGGCGGGGGAATGAGCAGTTCTTC. It translates to CASSLAMSGRRGNEQFF. Full variable domain (remainder filled in from reference TRBV5-4 and TRBJ2-1): ETGVTQSPTHLIKTRGQQVTLRCSSQSGHNTVSWYQQALGQGPQFIFQYYREEENGRGNFPPRFSGLQFPNYSSELNVNALELDDSALYLCASSLAMSGRRGNEQFFGPGTRLTVL.

This clonotype appeared a few times. This chain uses TRBV4-3 with TRBJ2-3; TRBD1 matches at 10 bases. Germline values: CDR1 LGHNA, CDR2 YSLEER. Trimming took 0 bases from V and 1 from J; bases not matched to a gene: 1. This CDR3 is built from 16 residues. CDR3 loop: CASSQDGTGGTDTQYF. In DNA, the CDR3 is TGCGCCAGCAGCCAAGACGGGACAGGGGGCACAGATACGCAGTATTTT.

This chain uses TRBV3-1 with TRBJ2-1; unclear D gene. This CDR3 is built from 13 residues. Trimming cost V 1 base and J 9 bases, with 10 bases left between them. Germline V gene lookup returns CDR1 LGHDT and CDR2 YNNKEL (reference sequence). The CDR3 nucleotides are TGTGCCAGCAGCCAAGTATCCAGACCTGAGCAGTTCTTC. Protein product: CASSQVSRPEQFF.

The chain combines TRBV23-1 with TRBJ2-7; D possibly matches TRBD1 or TRBD2 (5 bases each). TRBV23-1 is annotated as an ORF whose role is uncertain. The CDR3 consists of 14 residues. Trimming took 7 bases from V and 1 from J, leaving 14 bases between them. CDR3 sequence (DNA): TGCGCCAGCATCCCGGGGACGAAATCCTACGAGCAGTACGTC. Encoded protein: CASIPGTKSYEQYV.

The chain carries TRBV27 and TRBJ2-3, with D uncertain. Germline lookup yields CDR1 MNHEY and CDR2 SMNVEV (reference sequence). The length of the CDR3 is 14 residues. Between the trimmed V and J ends, which lost 5 bases and 2 bases, there was a span of 11 bases. The CDR3 DNA reads as TGTGCCAGCAGTCTCGGTAGGACCACAGATACGCAGTATTTT. This codes for CASSLGRTTDTQYF.

This chain connects TRBV15 to TRBJ1-4; no definite D call. Germline V gene data show CDR1 as LNHNV and CDR2 as YYDKDF (reference sequence). The V and J ends lost 0 bases and 4 bases respectively, with 3 bases between them. The CDR3 has 13 amino acids. The CDR3 DNA sequence: TGTGCCACCAGCAGAGACCTTAATGAAAAACTGTTTTTT. This sequence encodes CATSRDLNEKLFF.

This clonotype was observed a handful of times. The gene calls are TRBV7-8 and TRBJ2-3, with unresolved D. Germline V gene data show CDR1 as SGHVS and CDR2 as FQNEAQ. The germline V and J ends were trimmed by 8 bases and 0 bases, with 12 bases remaining between them. The CDR3 is 14 amino acids. For the CDR3, the DNA is TGTGCCAGCTCTATCGCAACTAGCACAGATACGCAGTATTTT. Amino acid sequence: CASSIATSTDTQYF.

This chain uses TRBV7-6 with TRBJ2-7; no clear D gene. The ends were cut back, 5 bases at V and 0 bases at J, with 5 bases in the middle. The CDR3 runs 12 residues. From germline, CDR1 is SGHVS and CDR2 FNYEAQ. The CDR3 region has the DNA TGTGCCAGCAGCGCCATCTCCTACGAGCAGTACGTC. Its protein is CASSAISYEQYV.

The chain joins TRBV19 to TRBJ2-3; D may be TRBD2 (6 bases). This CDR3 region has 16 residues. V was pared by 5 bases and J by 2 bases, with 17 bases between. In germline, CDR1 is LNHDA, CDR2 SQIVND (reference sequence). The CDR3 region is CASSVTGAEPTDTQYF. In DNA form, the CDR3 reads TGTGCCAGTAGTGTAACGGGAGCAGAACCCACAGATACGCAGTATTTT.

This rearrangement joins TRBV5-1 to TRBJ2-7, with D possibly being TRBD1 (6 bases). V lost 3 bases, J lost 2 bases, and 15 bases lay in between. This CDR3 has 15 residues. Germline V gene sequence: CDR1 SGHRS, CDR2 YFSETQ. The CDR3 sequence is CASSSNTGTAYEQYV. The CDR3 DNA reads as TGCGCCAGCAGCTCTAATACAGGGACGGCCTACGAGCAGTACGTC.

This clonotype has just a few counts. The rearrangement uses TRBV7-2 and TRBJ2-1; D not certain. The CDR3 has 15 residues. V was cut by 0 bases and J by 7 bases, with 13 bases left in between. The germline gives CDR1 SGHTA, CDR2 FQGNSA. CDR3 coding DNA: TGTGCCAGCAGCTTAGCGCCCGGGTCGTTTAATGAGCAGTTCTTC. Protein product: CASSLAPGSFNEQFF.

In its sample, this clonotype was seen many times. The chain links TRBV7-2 to TRBJ2-1, with 13 bases identical to TRBD2. CDR1 SGHTA and CDR2 FQGNSA come from the germline V gene. Trimming cost V 5 bases and J 0 bases; bases outside gene matches: 7. This CDR3 comprises 18 residues. CDR3 bases: TGTGCCAGCAGCCCCCTCACTAGCGGGAGGGTCTCCTACAATGAGCAGTTCTTC. Translating gives CASSPLTSGRVSYNEQFF.

This chain uses TRBV28 with TRBJ2-1; the D call may be TRBD1 or TRBD2 (5 bases each). V lost 8 bases and J 3 bases, leaving 11 bases between the germline ends. CDR3 length: 13 residues. Germline CDR1 MDHEN, CDR2 SYDVKM. CDR3 DNA: TGTGCCAGCCGGGACCTGGACTACAATGAGCAGTTCTTC. The encoded protein is CASRDLDYNEQFF.

This chain links TRBV7-4 with TRBJ2-5; 8 bases align to TRBD2. Germline values: CDR1 SGHVT, CDR2 SQSDAQ. The CDR3 runs 15 residues. V gave up 4 bases and J gave up 5 bases; unmatched junction bases: 9. The CDR3, as DNA: TGTGCCAGCAGCTCTCCGGGACTAGGAACGGAGACCCAGTACTTC. Translation: CASSSPGLGTETQYF.

The chain joins TRBV12-3 or TRBV12-4 to TRBJ2-2, with 8 bases identical to TRBD1. The CDR3 has 17 amino acids. The V and J ends lost 0 bases and 6 bases, in that order; junction bases with no gene match: 9. CDR3 nucleotides: TGTGCCAGCAGTTTAGCCAGGGGGCCAGCTGGGGCCGGGGAGCTGTTTTTT. Protein product: CASSLARGPAGAGELFF.

The chain couples TRBV28 to TRBJ1-5; no clear D gene. This CDR3 comprises 15 residues. Per the germline V gene, CDR1 is MDHEN and CDR2 is SYDVKM. V was shortened by 5 bases and J by 1 base, with 12 bases between the two germline ends. The CDR3 region is CASSPLGSSNQPQHF. CDR3 in DNA: TGTGCCAGCAGTCCTCTGGGGTCGAGCAATCAGCCCCAGCATTTT.

This clonotype was seen a few times. The V call is TRBV19, the J call TRBJ1-3; D ambiguous. From germline, CDR1 is LNHDA and CDR2 SQIVND (reference sequence). The V and J ends lost 6 bases and 3 bases respectively, with 12 bases between them. The CDR3 is 14 amino acids. DNA of the CDR3: TGTGCCAGTAGCACGACACCACTTGGAAACACCATATATTTT. This translates into CASSTTPLGNTIYF.

V and J are TRBV28 and TRBJ1-2; no clear D. Trimming took off 2 bases at V and 1 base at J, with 8 bases between the two ends. This CDR3 spans 14 amino acids. Germline CDR1 is MDHEN and CDR2 is SYDVKM. CDR3 residues: CASSLHSFNYGYTF. The CDR3 DNA sequence: TGTGCCAGCAGTTTACACAGTTTTAACTATGGCTACACCTTC.

The V call is TRBV20-1, the J call TRBJ2-1, with TRBD2 matching over 16 bases. CDR1 and CDR2 from the germline V gene are DFQATT and SNEGSKA (reference sequence). CDR3 length equals 18 residues. The V gene end was trimmed by 3 bases and the J gene end by 2 bases; junction bases not matched to a gene: 7. The chain's CDR3 is CSARGGTSGRAPYNEQFF. CDR3 DNA: TGCAGTGCTAGGGGGGGGACTAGCGGGAGGGCCCCCTACAATGAGCAGTTCTTC.